Listed here are 32 T cell receptor beta chains from one sample, sequenced in a study of technical replicates of blood from several donors. This table comes from immunoSEQ multiplex PCR, and its TCRdb copy is limited to in-frame clones, with some not included. The sample lists around 97,000 clones, about 96% occurring once. The sample was T cells isolated from PBMCs. The receptors shown here come from a human donor in good health.

V gene TRBV28 combines with J gene TRBJ1-2; D not certain. This CDR3 is built from 11 residues. The V end lost 4 bases, the J end lost 5 bases, and 5 bases lay between the germline ends. Germline CDR1 MDHEN, CDR2 SYDVKM. CDR3 DNA sequence: TGTGCCAGCAGTTGGGAGTATGGCTACACCTTC. It is translated as CASSWEYGYTF.

This chain connects TRBV10-3 to TRBJ2-1; D remains unclear. Germline V CDR1 and CDR2: ENHRY, SYGVKD. This CDR3 spans 15 amino acids. Trimming removed 0 bases at V and 5 bases at J, with 11 bases between. The CDR3 bases are TGTGCCATCAGTGAGTCGATAGCTGCTAACAATGAGCAGTTCTTC. Translation gives CAISESIAANNEQFF.

This clone was seen just once. J is TRBJ2-3 and V is TRBV6-1; TRBD2 matches at 15 bases. V shed 4 bases and J 6 bases; nucleotides not matched to a gene: 2. Germline-derived CDR1 and CDR2 are MNHNS and SASEGT. The CDR3 has 15 residues. The CDR3 loop is CASSGTSGRGDTQYF. The CDR3 region has the DNA TGTGCCAGCAGTGGGACTAGCGGGAGGGGGGATACGCAGTATTTT.

The chain uses TRBV13 and TRBJ1-3, with D perhaps matching TRBD1 (6 bases). V was pared by 10 bases and J by 0 bases, with 13 bases between. This CDR3 comprises 14 residues. Looked up from germline, CDR1 is PRHDT and CDR2 is FYEKMQ (reference sequence). The CDR3 nucleotides read TGTGCCACAGCAGGGGAGATCTCTGGAAACACCATATATTTT. Encoded protein: CATAGEISGNTIYF.

The V gene is TRBV10-2, the J gene TRBJ2-3; no reliable D call. This CDR3 has 16 residues. V lost 7 bases and J lost 2, with 19 bases in between. The germline V gene encodes CDR1 WSHSY and CDR2 SAAADI. In DNA form, the CDR3 reads TGCGCCAGCATCCCGGTAGCCTTACCGCTCACAGATACGCAGTATTTT. Its protein is CASIPVALPLTDTQYF.

The CDR3 nucleotides are TGTGCCTCGCGGTGGGGGGACAATGAGCAGTTCTTC. It encodes CASRWGDNEQFF. This sequence joins TRBV27 and TRBJ2-1, with D possibly matching TRBD2 (6 bases). The CDR3 covers 12 residues. V lost 11 bases and J lost 5, with 13 bases in between. The germline CDR1 and CDR2 sequences are MNHEY and SMNVEV (reference sequence).

This chain links TRBV7-9 with TRBJ2-7; the match to TRBD2 covers 9 bases. The CDR3 has 14 residues. The trim removed 3 bases at V and 4 bases at J, leaving 4 bases unmatched. Germline CDR1 SEHNR, CDR2 FQNEAQ (reference sequence). The CDR3 loop is CASSLLAGSYEQYF. CDR3 DNA sequence: TGTGCCAGCAGCTTGCTAGCGGGATCTTACGAGCAGTACTTC.

The chain carries TRBV9 and TRBJ2-7, with 9 nucleotides matching TRBD1. This CDR3 spans 15 amino acids. Germline V gene lookup returns CDR1 SGDLS and CDR2 YYNGEE. The J segment lost 4 bases and the V segment lost 4 bases, leaving 9 bases of the junction unmatched. The CDR3 loop reads CASSLTGQGTYEQYF. For the CDR3, the DNA is TGTGCCAGCAGCCTAACCGGACAGGGGACATACGAGCAGTACTTC.

The chain couples TRBV19 to TRBJ1-1; a possible D gene is TRBD1 (5 bases). The CDR3 is made up of 13 amino acids. Between the trimmed V and J ends, which lost 6 bases and 4 bases, there was a span of 12 bases. CDR1 and CDR2 from the germline V gene are LNHDA and SQIVND (reference sequence). The CDR3 DNA reads as TGTGCCAGTAGGTCATTGGGGGGCACTGAAGCTTTCTTT. Translated: CASRSLGGTEAFF.

The chain employs TRBV27 and TRBJ2-7, with D uncertain. CDR1 and CDR2 from the germline V gene are MNHEY and SMNVEV (reference sequence). Trimming pared 4 bases from V and 4 bases from J, leaving 14 bases between. The CDR3 loop spans 14 amino acids. CDR3 DNA: TGTGCCAGCAGTTCGGCACAGCTGATTTACGAGCAGTACTTC. Residues: CASSSAQLIYEQYF.

This rearrangement joins TRBV2 to TRBJ2-1; TRBD2 matches at 9 bases. Germline lookup yields CDR1 SNHLY and CDR2 FYNNEI. There are 14 residues in the CDR3. With 6 bases clipped from V and 6 bases from J, the junction kept 6 bases outside the gene matches. The CDR3 bases are TGTGCCAGCAGGAAGGGACTAGCCAGCAATGAGCAGTTCTTC. Encoded protein: CASRKGLASNEQFF.

This rearrangement joins TRBV5-1 to TRBJ2-1, with no clear D. The CDR3 loop spans 12 amino acids. V lost 10 bases, J lost 3 bases, and 11 bases lay in between. Germline assignment: CDR1 SGHRS and CDR2 YFSETQ. The CDR3 sequence is CACKTGYNEQFF. The CDR3 DNA reads TGCGCCTGTAAGACGGGCTACAATGAGCAGTTCTTC.

The DNA for the CDR3 is TGTGCCAGCAGTTTAGTTGACAGGGAGCAGTTCTTC. Translated: CASSLVDREQFF. This chain links TRBV28 with TRBJ2-1, with a tentative D call TRBD1 (6 bases). CDR1 is MDHEN and CDR2 is SYDVKM in the germline V gene. The CDR3 consists of 12 residues. V was cut by 2 bases and J by 10 bases, with 9 bases left in between.

The V and J genes are TRBV30 and TRBJ1-2, with 10 bases identical to TRBD1. The CDR3 is 15 residues long. With V trimmed by 8 bases and J by 6 bases, 15 bases remained unmatched. Germline loops: CDR1 GTSNPN, CDR2 SVGIG (reference sequence). The CDR3 loop is CAHIASGTGDDGYTF. The CDR3 nucleotides read TGTGCCCATATAGCTTCCGGGACAGGGGACGATGGCTACACCTTC.

The CDR3: CASNSLNTEAFF. CDR3 coding DNA: TGTGCCAGCAATAGCCTGAACACTGAAGCTTTCTTT. This sequence joins TRBV6-5 and TRBJ1-1; D uncertain. CDR1 and CDR2 (germline): MNHEY, SVGAGI. CDR3 length: 12 residues. V lost 7 bases and J 0 bases, leaving 6 bases between the germline ends.

The chain uses TRBV9 and TRBJ2-7; 8 positions match TRBD2. The CDR3 contains 14 residues. CDR1 and CDR2 (germline): SGDLS, YYNGEE. The V and J ends lost 6 bases and 5 bases, in that order; junction bases with no gene match: 10. The CDR3 DNA is TGTGCCAGCAACAAGCGGGAGATAAACAACGAGCAGTACTTC. Translated, it gives CASNKREINNEQYF.

The genes are TRBV28 and TRBJ1-2; D ambiguous. The CDR3 spans 13 residues. CDR1 is MDHEN, CDR2 SYDVKM, per germline. Trimming stripped 6 bases from V and 1 base from J, with 9 bases between. CDR3 loop: CASSTPVNYGYTF. CDR3 coding DNA: TGTGCCAGCAGCACGCCGGTTAACTATGGCTACACCTTC.

CDR3 coding DNA: TGCAGCGGGGGAGGGGGTCACACTGAAGCTTTCTTT. Its protein is CSGGGGHTEAFF. The chain joins TRBV29-1 to TRBJ1-1; D might be TRBD1 (6 bases). Trimming left V 7 bases short and J 3 bases short, with 12 bases between. The CDR3 has 12 residues. Germline CDR1 and CDR2: SQVTM and ANQGSEA.

The CDR3 region is CASSYEIDGVTEAFF. CDR3 coding DNA: TGTGCCAGCAGTTACGAAATCGACGGGGTGACTGAAGCTTTCTTT. This chain connects TRBV6-5 to TRBJ1-1; D uncertain. V was shortened by 2 bases and J by 5 bases, with 15 bases between the two germline ends. The CDR3 has 15 amino acids. Germline V gene sequence: CDR1 MNHEY, CDR2 SVGAGI.

The chain carries TRBV18 and TRBJ2-7, with D possibly matching TRBD1 (6 bases). The CDR3 is 14 amino acids. Germline lookup yields CDR1 KGHSH and CDR2 LQKENI. Deletions cut 3 bases from V and 3 bases from J, with 12 bases between. The DNA for the CDR3 is TGTGCCAGCTCACCCCCGGGGACATACTACGAGCAGTACTTC. This gives the protein CASSPPGTYYEQYF.

The chain has TRBV5-1 and TRBJ2-1; tentatively, D is TRBD1 (7 bases). The CDR3 sequence is 14 residues long. Germline assignment: CDR1 SGHRS and CDR2 YFSETQ. Trimming took off 5 bases at V and 7 bases at J, with 16 bases between the two ends. The CDR3 here is CASRDRAGKNEQFF. DNA for the CDR3: TGCGCCAGCAGAGACAGGGCGGGGAAAAATGAGCAGTTCTTC.

The chain has TRBV6-5 and TRBJ1-1, with 8 bases matching TRBD1. V shed 7 bases, J shed 4 bases, and the junction held 5 bases outside the gene matches. CDR3 length equals 13 residues. Germline lookup yields CDR1 MNHEY and CDR2 SVGAGI. CDR3 in DNA: TGTGCCAGCACTAGACAGGGGATCACTGAAGCTTTCTTT. It yields the protein CASTRQGITEAFF.

This chain links TRBV7-9 with TRBJ2-1; weak D call: TRBD2 (6 bases). Trimming took off 2 bases at V and 8 bases at J, with 13 bases between the two ends. CDR1 and CDR2 (germline): SEHNR, FQNEAQ (reference sequence). CDR3 length: 14 amino acids. The DNA for the CDR3 is TGTGCCAGCAGCTTATTTCGGGGCGGGGATGAGCAGTTCTTC. Residues: CASSLFRGGDEQFF.

V is TRBV4-2 and J is TRBJ2-7; weak D call: TRBD1 (5 bases). CDR1 and CDR2 from the germline V gene are LGHNA and YNFKEQ. The CDR3 runs to 15 residues. The V end lost 0 bases, the J end lost 4 bases, and 13 bases lay between the germline ends. This CDR3 is CASSQEWQGGYEQYF. In nucleotides, the CDR3 is TGTGCCAGCAGCCAAGAGTGGCAGGGTGGATACGAGCAGTACTTC.

The chain employs TRBV19 and TRBJ1-5; D is uncertain. The CDR3 has 12 residues. Germline loops: CDR1 LNHDA, CDR2 SQIVND (reference sequence). With 1 base removed from V and 5 bases from J, the gap between germline ends came to 3 bases. The CDR3, as DNA: TGTGCCAGTAGTATAGTCGATCAGCCCCAGCATTTT. Residues: CASSIVDQPQHF.

The chain combines TRBV5-1 with TRBJ2-2; weak D call: TRBD1 (5 bases). Trimming took 4 bases from V and 4 from J, leaving 11 bases between them. The CDR3 length is 14 residues. Germline values: CDR1 SGHRS, CDR2 YFSETQ. The DNA of the CDR3 is TGCGCCAGCAGCGAACAGGTTACCACCGGGGAGCTGTTTTTT. Protein: CASSEQVTTGELFF.

This chain joins TRBV2 and TRBJ2-7; 12 bases fit TRBD2. In germline, CDR1 is SNHLY, CDR2 FYNNEI. The V gene end was trimmed by 4 bases and the J gene end by 3 bases; junction bases not matched to a gene: 7. The CDR3 extends over 16 amino acids. The CDR3 DNA reads as TGTGCCAGCAGTGTGGGACTAGCGGGTGGATACTACGAGCAGTACTTC. Translation: CASSVGLAGGYYEQYF.

J is TRBJ1-1 and V is TRBV30; D not certain. This CDR3 contains 13 residues. Germline CDR1 and CDR2: GTSNPN and SVGIG (reference sequence). The ends were cut back, 0 bases at V and 3 bases at J, with 8 bases in the middle. CDR3 region: CAWSVHEYTEAFF. CDR3 nucleotide sequence: TGTGCCTGGAGTGTCCACGAGTACACTGAAGCTTTCTTT.

Notes on this clone: Germline and junction disagree at one end, which may indicate a read error. V is TRBV7-7 and J is TRBJ1-1; tentative D call: TRBD1 (5 bases). The CDR3 spans 13 residues. Germline CDR1 reads SSHAT; CDR2 reads FNYEAQ (reference sequence). The CDR3 nucleotides are TGTGCTAGCAGCCAGGGTGTCGACACTGAAGCTTTCTTT. Protein product: CASSQGVDTEAFF.

The chain joins TRBV7-2 to TRBJ2-7; 14 nucleotides match TRBD2. The CDR3 is made up of 16 amino acids. The V gene's germline CDR1 is SGHTA and CDR2 FQGNSA. The V and J ends lost 6 bases and 4 bases, in that order; junction bases with no gene match: 8. The CDR3 sequence is CASSSEGLAGAYEQYF. Here the CDR3 DNA reads TGTGCCAGCAGTTCAGAGGGACTAGCGGGAGCTTACGAGCAGTACTTC.

The J gene is TRBJ1-5, the V gene TRBV9; D is perhaps TRBD1 (5 bases). V gave up 0 bases and J gave up 7 bases, with 11 bases separating them. This CDR3 spans 14 amino acids. The germline CDR1 and CDR2 sequences are SGDLS and YYNGEE. The CDR3 protein is CASSVGGFYQPQHF. CDR3 sequence (DNA): TGTGCCAGCAGCGTAGGGGGCTTCTACCAGCCCCAGCATTTT.

This clone was found once. This sequence joins TRBV6-6 and TRBJ2-5; D is uncertain. CDR1 and CDR2 (germline): MNHNY, SVGAGI (reference sequence). This CDR3 is built from 13 residues. V was cut by 4 bases and J by 3 bases, with 9 bases left in between. CDR3 sequence reads: CASSLVSKETQYF. The CDR3 nucleotides are TGTGCCAGCAGTTTGGTTAGCAAAGAGACCCAGTACTTC.